Following are 24 T cell receptor beta chains from one sample sequenced in a study of naive and memory T cell subsets. The SP2 primer and nested alpha and beta constant region primers amplified ligated cDNA in four rounds. TCRdb ran MiXCR on the 5' RACE reads and lists one entry per CDR3 protein. This repertoire shows more than 50,000 distinct CDR3 sequences, approximately 8% found once; its top ten account for 15% to 20%. An oligonucleotide containing a UMI was ligated to the 3' end of TCR cDNA. The receptors were gathered from a female donor in good health.

This clonotype turned up a few times. The chain uses TRBV20-1 and TRBJ2-1; maybe TRBD2 (5 bases). CDR3 length: 13 amino acids. Deletions cut 3 bases from V and 3 bases from J, with 9 bases between. Germline V gene data show CDR1 as DFQATT and CDR2 as SNEGSKA (reference sequence). In DNA form, the CDR3 reads TGCAGTGCTAGGACGGGAAGCTACAATGAGCAGTTCTTC. Translating it yields CSARTGSYNEQFF.

This clonotype was found many times. V and J are TRBV27 and TRBJ1-1; 7 bases align to TRBD1. Trimming took 3 bases from V and 1 from J; bases not matched to a gene: 2. The V gene's germline CDR1 is MNHEY and CDR2 SMNVEV (reference sequence). This CDR3 has 14 amino acids. DNA for the CDR3: TGTGCCAGCAGTTTGGGACAGTGGAACACTGAAGCTTTCTTT. Amino acids: CASSLGQWNTEAFF.

With regard to this clonotype: One junction end disagrees with the germline gene, perhaps due to a read error. The gene calls are TRBV6-5 and TRBJ1-1; D call uncertain. This CDR3 has 13 residues. The germline V gene has CDR1 MNHEY and CDR2 SVGAGI. Here the CDR3 reads CASSYMRATETFF. CDR3 nucleotide sequence: TGTGCCAGCAGTTACATGAGAGCCACTGAAACTTTCTTT.

Ten or more counts support this clonotype. The rearrangement uses TRBV29-1 and TRBJ1-2; D is undetermined. The CDR3 extends over 13 amino acids. V lost 4 bases, J lost 4 bases, and 13 bases lay in between. Germline V gives CDR1 SQVTM, CDR2 ANQGSEA. The DNA of the CDR3 is TGCAGCGTTGTCCTAACCGGTGGCTATGGCTACACCTTC. Translation: CSVVLTGGYGYTF.

This clonotype has ten or more counts. The V gene is TRBV7-2, the J gene TRBJ1-2; no definite D call. This CDR3 is 15 amino acids long. Trimming pared 5 bases from V and 5 bases from J, leaving 18 bases between. Germline V lookup: CDR1 SGHTA, CDR2 FQGNSA. The CDR3 region is CASSLQVDVLYGYTF. The CDR3 DNA follows: TGTGCCAGCAGCCTGCAGGTAGACGTACTGTATGGCTACACCTTC.

This clonotype was observed at least ten times. The chain uses TRBV5-1 and TRBJ2-1, with 15 nucleotides matching TRBD2. The CDR3 has 17 residues. The germline V gene encodes CDR1 SGHRS and CDR2 YFSETQ. J gave up 6 bases and V 4 bases, and 8 bases lay outside the gene matches. CDR3 in amino acids: CASSVTGLAGGGNEQFF. CDR3 DNA sequence: TGCGCCAGCAGCGTAACGGGACTAGCGGGGGGCGGCAATGAGCAGTTCTTC.

This CDR3 reads CACRLTGTGFTKDQPQHF. The CDR3 coding sequence is TGTGCCTGCCGCCTTACCGGGACAGGGTTTACGAAGGATCAGCCCCAGCATTTT. The J gene is TRBJ1-5, the V gene TRBV30, with TRBD1 identical over 9 bases. Germline V gene lookup returns CDR1 GTSNPN and CDR2 SVGIG (reference sequence). The CDR3 sequence is 18 residues long. V shed 6 bases and J 5 bases; nucleotides not matched to a gene: 20. Full variable domain (missing parts from reference TRBV30 and TRBJ1-5): SQTIHQWPATLVQPVGSPLSLECTVEGTSNPNLYWYRQAAGRGLQLLFYSVGIGQISSEVPQNLSASRPQDRQFILSSKKLLLSDSGFYLCACRLTGTGFTKDQPQHFGDGTRLSIL.

This clonotype was seen a few times. V is TRBV5-1 and J is TRBJ1-5; D remains ambiguous. Germline V gene sequence: CDR1 SGHRS, CDR2 YFSETQ. This CDR3 has 11 residues. With 8 bases removed from V and 8 bases from J, the gap between germline ends came to 11 bases. CDR3 sequence: CARTEWEPQHF. In DNA form, the CDR3 reads TGCGCCAGGACGGAATGGGAGCCCCAGCATTTT.

This clonotype was observed a handful of times. The chain links TRBV11-3 to TRBJ2-1; TRBD1 matches at 7 bases. The CDR3 has 15 residues. CDR1 and CDR2 (germline): SGHNT, YENEEA. V shed 4 bases and J 3 bases; nucleotides not matched to a gene: 6. The CDR3 DNA follows: TGTGCCAGCAGCTCGCCCGGGACAGTCTACAATGAGCAGTTCTTC. This codes for CASSSPGTVYNEQFF. Combining the CDR3 with reference TRBV11-3 and TRBJ2-1 gives the whole variable domain EAGVVQSPRYKIIEKKQPVAFWCNPISGHNTLYWYLQNLGQGPELLIRYENEEAVDDSQLPKDRFSAERLKGVDSTLKIQPAELGDSAVYLCASSSPGTVYNEQFFGPGTRLTVL.

This clonotype was seen a handful of times. J is TRBJ2-1 and V is TRBV20-1; maybe TRBD2 (7 bases). Germline-derived CDR1 and CDR2 are DFQATT and SNEGSKA (reference sequence). V was cut by 3 bases and J by 7 bases, with 19 bases left in between. The CDR3 covers 15 residues. The CDR3 reads CSASFGGGGRNEQFF. The CDR3, as DNA: TGCAGTGCTAGTTTCGGGGGAGGGGGACGGAATGAGCAGTTCTTC.

This clonotype has only a few counts. J is TRBJ2-5 and V is TRBV7-9; perhaps TRBD1 as D (6 bases). Trimming stripped 7 bases from V and 3 bases from J, with 21 bases between. Germline V CDR1 and CDR2: SEHNR, FQNEAQ (reference sequence). The CDR3 consists of 16 residues. The CDR3, as DNA: TGTGCCAGCAACAAAGTGTCCCTGGACAGCGAAGAGACCCAGTACTTC. This gives the protein CASNKVSLDSEETQYF.

The rearrangement joins TRBV10-1 to TRBJ2-7; TRBD1 might be the D (6 bases). V lost 5 bases and J 5 bases, leaving 16 bases between the germline ends. Looked up from germline, CDR1 is WNHNN and CDR2 is SYGVQD (reference sequence). This CDR3 is 14 amino acids long. CDR3 loop: CASSYDRPKDEQYF. CDR3 nucleotides: TGCGCCAGCAGTTATGACAGGCCTAAGGACGAGCAGTACTTC.

This rearrangement joins TRBV28 to TRBJ1-2; 7 positions agree with TRBD1. The CDR3 runs 16 residues. Trimming cost V 7 bases and J 0 bases; bases outside gene matches: 11. CDR1 and CDR2 (germline): MDHEN, SYDVKM. The CDR3 sequence: CASTTVGGQTNYGYTF. The CDR3 DNA reads as TGTGCCAGCACTACGGTCGGGGGACAGACTAACTATGGCTACACCTTC.

This chain joins TRBV30 and TRBJ1-3; tentatively, D is TRBD1 (5 bases). CDR1 is GTSNPN and CDR2 is SVGIG in the germline V gene (reference sequence). The CDR3 is 15 residues long. This CDR3 reads CAVAPQGIAGNTIYF. The CDR3 nucleotides read TGTGCTGTCGCCCCCCAGGGAATAGCTGGAAACACCATATATTTT.

At least ten counts were recorded for this clonotype. The rearrangement joins TRBV4-1 to TRBJ1-5; 8 nucleotides align to TRBD1. Germline V gene data show CDR1 as MGHRA and CDR2 as YSYEKL. After removal of 2 bases from V and 4 bases from J, the junction contained 7 bases not matched to a gene. The CDR3 is 16 amino acids. DNA for the CDR3: TGCGCCAGCAGCCAATTATCAGGGGGCCGAAATCAGCCCCAGCATTTT. It specifies CASSQLSGGRNQPQHF.

This clonotype showed up just a few times. The rearrangement joins TRBV11-2 to TRBJ1-1; 9 bases fit TRBD1. The CDR3 length is 16 residues. Losses at the gene ends were 4 bases for V and 6 bases for J; bases not matched to a gene: 12. From germline, CDR1 is SGHAT and CDR2 FQNNGV. CDR3 DNA: TGTGCCAGCAGCTCCACGACAGGGGGGAGAGGTTCTGAAGCTTTCTTT. Its translation is CASSSTTGGRGSEAFF.

This rearrangement joins TRBV6-5 to TRBJ1-2, with 7 bases that match TRBD1. Trimming cost V 3 bases and J 8 bases; bases outside gene matches: 21. The CDR3 covers 18 residues. Germline CDR1 reads MNHEY; CDR2 reads SVGAGI. The DNA of the CDR3 is TGTGCCAGCAGTTATGGATACCGGGGCAGGGGGATTATTGGAGGCTACACCTTC. Translated: CASSYGYRGRGIIGGYTF.

This chain joins TRBV7-6 and TRBJ2-5; D is unresolved. This CDR3 is 11 amino acids long. Germline CDR1 and CDR2: SGHVS and FNYEAQ. Deletions cut 5 bases from V and 4 bases from J, with 5 bases between. The CDR3 DNA reads TGTGCCAGCAGCCCGATAGAGACCCAGTACTTC. It codes for CASSPIETQYF.

This clonotype was counted between two and nine times. The rearrangement joins TRBV18 to TRBJ2-1; TRBD1 aligns across 7 bases. The junction had 3 bases not matched to a gene; V was cut back by 3 bases and J by 4 bases. The CDR3 runs 14 residues. CDR1 KGHSH and CDR2 LQKENI come from the germline V gene. As DNA, the CDR3 is TGTGCCAGCTCACCTATGACAGGGTACAATGAGCAGTTCTTC. Protein sequence: CASSPMTGYNEQFF.

This clonotype was picked up a small number of times. This chain links TRBV21-1 with TRBJ2-7; whether TRBD1, the table's D call, matches the DNA was not checked. TRBV21-1 is termed a pseudogene. This CDR3 is built from 11 residues. DNA of the CDR3: TGTGCCAGCAGCAAACCCAGGGGGCAGTACTTC. This sequence encodes CASSKPRGQYF.

The chain has TRBV5-1 and TRBJ2-4; D may match TRBD1 or TRBD2 (5 bases each). Trimming shortened V by 3 bases and J by 7 bases, and 11 bases separated the two germline ends. The CDR3 has 13 amino acids. Germline V gene data show CDR1 as SGHRS and CDR2 as YFSETQ. The CDR3 DNA is TGCGCCAGCAGCTCGGGACGTCTCAACATTCAGTACTTC. It yields the protein CASSSGRLNIQYF.

Remarks on this clonotype: An end of the junction does not agree with germline; a read error may underlie this. The V and J genes are TRBV7-7 and TRBJ2-5; perhaps D is TRBD1 or TRBD2 (5 bases each). This CDR3 comprises 13 residues. Germline V gene sequence: CDR1 SSHAT, CDR2 FNYEAQ (reference sequence). DNA for the CDR3: TGTGCTAGCAGTCTGGGGGATTTAGAGACCCAGTACTTC. This translates into CASSLGDLETQYF.

In its sample, this clonotype was seen a few times. V usage is TRBV5-1 and J usage is TRBJ2-2; 7 positions match TRBD1. The CDR3 loop spans 15 amino acids. In germline, CDR1 is SGHRS, CDR2 YFSETQ. Trimming took 4 bases from V and 6 from J; bases not matched to a gene: 9. CDR3 in amino acids: CASSQQRTGAGELFF. In nucleotides, the CDR3 is TGCGCCAGCAGCCAACAAAGAACAGGGGCCGGGGAGCTGTTTTTT.

The gene calls are TRBV7-9 and TRBJ1-1, with 10 nucleotides matching TRBD1. Germline lookup yields CDR1 SEHNR and CDR2 FQNEAQ (reference sequence). This CDR3 spans 17 amino acids. The junction had 12 bases not matched to a gene; V was cut back by 5 bases and J by 3 bases. In DNA form, the CDR3 reads TGTGCCAGCAGCAGTGGACAGGGGGGGCCTTTAGACACTGAAGCTTTCTTT. It yields the protein CASSSGQGGPLDTEAFF.